This T cell receptor (beta chain) was found in a study of regulatory T cells in long-lasting Graves disease. Findings of the study overall: Reduced TCR diversity was observed in persistent Graves' patients versus newly diagnosed patients.

On this clonotype itself: Its antigen remains unidentified.

The time point here: newly diagnosed GD, antithyroid drugs for less than 3 months. Isolated PBMC RNA provided the starting material for the TCR library. Arm-PCR of CDR3 regions and iRepertoire HTBI primers were used to build TCR beta libraries. TCRdb itself ran the multiplex PCR reads through MiXCR, one entry per CDR3 protein. The data hold around 460,000 distinct CDR3 sequences, with 12% to 15% observed a single time. The same data also contributed to another study, on T cells in Graves' hyperthyroidism and ophthalmopathy.

Here the sequenced sample was peripheral blood mononuclear cells (PBMCs), taken at new diagnosis, from a patient treated with antithyroid drugs. The sequence came from a woman between 45 and 65 years old with Graves disease.

CDR3 loop: CASSFSVETQYF. In DNA form, the CDR3 reads TGTGCCAGCAGTTTCAGCGTTGAGACCCAGTACTTC. The chain links TRBV28 to TRBJ2-5, with D unclear. Trimming pared 3 bases from V and 5 bases from J, leaving 7 bases between. The CDR3 consists of 12 residues. Germline V CDR1 and CDR2: MDHEN, SYDVKM.